This TCR beta chain emerged from a study of T cells in Graves' hyperthyroidism and ophthalmopathy. This clonotype appeared a few times. TCR beta CDR3 region amplification was performed from RNA transcripts. The HTBI primer set was used in a first-round RT-PCR of the TCR CDR3. In TCRdb, the multiplex PCR reads were re-called with MiXCR into one record per CDR3 protein. The sample has a few hundred thousand distinct CDR3 sequences; 20% are singletons. V was clipped by 3 bases and J by 0 bases, with 18 bases between them. Germline V gene data show CDR1 as MGHRA and CDR2 as YSYEKL. There are 18 residues in the CDR3.

This sequence joins TRBV4-1 and TRBJ1-3, with D unresolved. Sequences were obtained from blood. This TCR was sampled from a man between 18 and 35 years old with Graves' hyperthyroidism. CDR3 in DNA: TGCGCCAGCAGCCAGCCGCGGGATCGACATAACTCTGGAAACACCATATATTTT. The encoded protein is CASSQPRDRHNSGNTIYF.